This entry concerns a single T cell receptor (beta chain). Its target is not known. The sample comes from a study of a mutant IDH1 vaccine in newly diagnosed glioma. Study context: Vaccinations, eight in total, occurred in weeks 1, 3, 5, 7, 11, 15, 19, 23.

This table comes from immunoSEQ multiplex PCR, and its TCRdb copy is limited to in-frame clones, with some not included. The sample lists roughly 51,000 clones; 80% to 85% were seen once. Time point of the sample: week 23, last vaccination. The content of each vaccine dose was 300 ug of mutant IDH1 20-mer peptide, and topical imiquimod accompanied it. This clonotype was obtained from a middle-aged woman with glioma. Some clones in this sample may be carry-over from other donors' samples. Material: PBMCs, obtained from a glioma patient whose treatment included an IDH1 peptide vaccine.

Here the CDR3 reads CASSWRGSSYEQYF. CDR3 sequence (DNA): TGTGCCAGCAGCTGGAGAGGGTCCTCCTACGAGCAGTACTTC. The rearrangement links TRBV2 to TRBJ2-7, with a tentative D call TRBD2 (5 bases). V lost 6 bases and J 0 bases, leaving 12 bases between the germline ends. The CDR3 is made up of 14 amino acids. Germline V gives CDR1 SNHLY, CDR2 FYNNEI.